This entry lists 8 T cell receptor beta chains sequenced from one sample in a study of beta chain features in type 1 diabetes. Findings and limits, study-wide: Among patients with Type 1 diabetes, TCRB CDR3s were moderately but significantly shorter in every one of the four CD4+ subsets.

Sequencing targeted expressed TCRB transcripts, as all isolated RNA had been reverse transcribed. TCRdb's table, derived via immunoSEQ multiplex PCR, lists solely in-frame clones and lacks some. The repertoire consists of over 200,000 clones, with 11% occurring once and the leading ten covering around 0.015%. Their target antigens are unknown. Sequencing input: naive CD4+ T cells from blood. All receptors derive from a man aged 25-45 years with type 1 diabetes.

The chain uses TRBV10-3 and TRBJ1-2; tentatively, D is TRBD1 (5 bases). The V gene's germline CDR1 is ENHRY and CDR2 SYGVKD. CDR3 length: 13 amino acids. The V end was cut by 2 bases, the J end by 8 bases, with 12 bases between. The DNA of the CDR3 is TGTGCCATCAGTGAGGGGGCAGACGGGGGCTACACCTTC. Its translation is CAISEGADGGYTF.

The chain couples TRBV4-1 to TRBJ2-1; TRBD2 is a possible D gene (6 bases). The ends were cut back, 3 bases at V and 0 bases at J, with 15 bases in the middle. This CDR3 is built from 17 residues. Germline V gives CDR1 MGHRA, CDR2 YSYEKL. Written as DNA, the CDR3 is TGCGCCAGCAGCCACCCCGGGACTCCAAGCTCCTACAATGAGCAGTTCTTC. Translation: CASSHPGTPSSYNEQFF.

This clone has just a few counts. CDR3 in amino acids: CASSSNFGGETQYF. The CDR3 nucleotides are TGCGCCAGCAGCTCCAATTTTGGAGGAGAGACCCAGTACTTC. The V call is TRBV5-1, the J call TRBJ2-5; TRBD2 is a possible D gene (5 bases). Trimming stripped 3 bases from V and 4 bases from J, with 13 bases between. The CDR3 spans 14 residues. CDR1 is SGHRS and CDR2 is YFSETQ in the germline V gene.

J is TRBJ2-5 and V is TRBV5-1; 7 nucleotides match TRBD1. The CDR3 consists of 15 residues. Trimming removed 2 bases from V and 2 bases from J; junction bases left unmatched: 6. Looked up from germline, CDR1 is SGHRS and CDR2 is YFSETQ. The CDR3 protein is CASSLPGQSQETQYF. The DNA of the CDR3 is TGCGCCAGCAGCTTACCGGGACAGTCGCAAGAGACCCAGTACTTC.

This clone was counted between two and nine times. V usage is TRBV9 and J usage is TRBJ2-7, with TRBD1 matching 9 bases. CDR3 length equals 14 residues. The germline V gene has CDR1 SGDLS and CDR2 YYNGEE. Trimming cost V 3 bases and J 5 bases; bases outside gene matches: 6. The CDR3 is CASSAQGALHEQYF. The CDR3, as DNA: TGTGCCAGCAGCGCACAGGGGGCCCTCCACGAGCAGTACTTC.

This clone has more than one count but fewer than ten. The chain uses TRBV2 and TRBJ2-3; tentatively, D is TRBD2 (6 bases). V lost 8 bases, J lost 6 bases, and 12 bases lay in between. In germline, CDR1 is SNHLY, CDR2 FYNNEI. The CDR3 has 12 amino acids. CDR3 DNA sequence: TGTGCCAGCGACGGGGGTGCTGATACGCAGTATTTT. This sequence encodes CASDGGADTQYF.

This clone was picked up a small number of times. V usage is TRBV6-6 and J usage is TRBJ2-5; tentative D call: TRBD2 (7 bases). Germline V CDR1 and CDR2: MNHNY, SVGAGI (reference sequence). CDR3 length equals 13 residues. Trimming pared 5 bases from V and 4 bases from J, leaving 11 bases between. The CDR3 protein is CASSRGAAETQYF. The CDR3 nucleotides read TGTGCCAGCAGTCGGGGGGCCGCAGAGACCCAGTACTTC.

This clone was found a few times. The chain is built from TRBV11-2 and TRBJ2-1, with a possible D match to TRBD2 (6 bases). This CDR3 has 16 residues. Germline loops: CDR1 SGHAT, CDR2 FQNNGV. V was cut by 5 bases and J by 4 bases, with 18 bases left in between. The CDR3 here is CASSPLSGRAYNEQFF. The CDR3 bases are TGTGCCAGCAGCCCTTTAAGCGGGCGAGCTTACAATGAGCAGTTCTTC. The complete variable domain, with remaining parts taken from reference TRBV11-2 and TRBJ2-1, reads EAGVAQSPRYKIIEKRQSVAFWCNPISGHATLYWYQQILGQGPKLLIQFQNNGVVDDSQLPKDRFSAERLKGVDSTLKIQPAKLEDSAVYLCASSPLSGRAYNEQFFGPGTRLTVL.